These 25 T cell receptor beta chains originate from one sample sequenced in a study of CD4 T cells in relation to SARS-CoV-2 and coronaviruses (dated by TCRdb to the early 2020s). CD4+ T cells from unexposed donors were collected before the COVID-19 pandemic (2011-2018). The EasySep CD4+ T cell isolation kit was used to isolate CD4+ T cells once the cultures had run for about 11 days. The receptor library was made with the immunoSEQ multiplex PCR assay. TCRdb took over this immuneACCESS table, retaining in-frame rearrangements with V and J assigned. Such tables are incomplete; in checked studies, under half of the missing clones stem from an unresolved V gene, and the remainder is unexplained. Within this sample are about 22,000 clones, with under 80% of them counted one time only. Of the sample, around 17% is held by the ten largest clones. What these receptors recognize is not known. The material sequenced was CD4+ T cells from PBMCs, cultured in vitro. The receptors stem from a human donor in good health.

The CDR3 DNA sequence: TGTGCCTGGAGTAAGGAACTAGCGGGACCCGGGGAGCTGTTTTTT. It is translated as CAWSKELAGPGELFF. The chain employs TRBV30 and TRBJ2-2; 10 bases match TRBD2. The CDR3 contains 15 residues. Trimming cost V 2 bases and J 6 bases; bases outside gene matches: 6. Germline V gene sequence: CDR1 GTSNPN, CDR2 SVGIG (reference sequence).

The chain is built from TRBV14 and TRBJ2-7; tentatively, D is TRBD1 or TRBD2 (5 bases each). The CDR3 totals 14 residues. Trimming pared 3 bases from V and 9 bases from J, leaving 18 bases between. The germline V gene encodes CDR1 SGHDN and CDR2 FVKESK. The CDR3 region has the DNA TGTGCCAGCAGCCAGGCCCCGGGACGCTCGGGGCAGTACTTC. This encodes CASSQAPGRSGQYF.

The chain combines TRBV7-9 with TRBJ2-2; D call uncertain. With 1 base removed from V and 3 bases from J, the gap between germline ends came to 9 bases. The CDR3 spans 15 residues. CDR1 SEHNR and CDR2 FQNEAQ come from the germline V gene (reference sequence). This CDR3 is CASSLEVADTGELFF. CDR3 coding DNA: TGTGCCAGCAGCTTAGAGGTGGCGGACACCGGGGAGCTGTTTTTT.

The V and J genes are TRBV5-4 and TRBJ2-3, with D possibly being TRBD2 (5 bases). Between the trimmed V and J ends, which lost 4 bases and 2 bases, there was a span of 14 bases. The germline V gene has CDR1 SGHNT and CDR2 YYREEE (reference sequence). The CDR3 is 15 residues long. The CDR3 reads CASSPRAAITDTQYF. As DNA, the CDR3 is TGTGCCAGCAGCCCCAGAGCGGCGATCACAGATACGCAGTATTTT.

The V and J genes are TRBV6-5 and TRBJ2-7, with 12 bases matching TRBD2. This CDR3 contains 15 residues. Trimming cost V 4 bases and J 6 bases; bases outside gene matches: 7. From germline, CDR1 is MNHEY and CDR2 SVGAGI. The CDR3 DNA reads as TGTGCCAGCAGTTCCAGACTAGCGGGAGATACCGAGCAGTACTTC. Amino acid sequence: CASSSRLAGDTEQYF.

This clone was found once. The chain couples TRBV6-4 to TRBJ2-1; D possibly corresponds to TRBD2 (6 bases). This CDR3 is 14 amino acids long. The germline V gene encodes CDR1 MRHNA and CDR2 SNTAGT. The V and J ends lost 6 bases and 8 bases respectively, with 17 bases between them. The chain's CDR3 is CASSPGDPAYEQFF. CDR3 nucleotide sequence: TGTGCCAGCAGCCCGGGGGACCCTGCTTATGAGCAGTTCTTC.

The genes are TRBV6-5 and TRBJ1-1; weak D call: TRBD1 (5 bases). Trimming pared 10 bases from V and 4 bases from J, leaving 13 bases between. The V gene's germline CDR1 is MNHEY and CDR2 SVGAGI. The CDR3 is made up of 12 amino acids. CDR3 sequence (DNA): TGTGCCACGGGGCCGTACCCCACTGAAGCTTTCTTT. It is translated as CATGPYPTEAFF.

This clone was detected only once. The J gene is TRBJ2-1, the V gene TRBV29-1, with 14 bases aligning to TRBD2. The CDR3 totals 19 residues. The ends lost 2 bases at V and 7 bases at J; junction bases unmatched: 16. In germline, CDR1 is SQVTM, CDR2 ANQGSEA. DNA for the CDR3: TGCAGCGTTGAATTCTTGGAGCCGGGACTAGCGGGAGCATTTAATGAGCAGTTCTTC. Translating gives CSVEFLEPGLAGAFNEQFF.

This clone was detected once. The chain uses TRBV7-3 and TRBJ2-3, with a weak D call TRBD2 (5 bases). Germline CDR1 and CDR2: SGHTA and FQGTGA. The V and J ends lost 0 bases and 4 bases respectively, with 11 bases between them. This CDR3 is 15 amino acids long. The CDR3 reads CASSLTDSMADTQYF. CDR3 DNA sequence: TGTGCCAGCAGCTTAACGGACTCTATGGCAGATACGCAGTATTTT. The full variable domain, with the rest looked up from reference TRBV7-3 and TRBJ2-3, is GAGVSQTPSNKVTEKGKYVELRCDPISGHTALYWYRQSLGQGPEFLIYFQGTGAADDSGLPNDRFFAVRPEGSVSTLKIQRTERGDSAVYLCASSLTDSMADTQYFGPGTRLTVL.

The chain carries TRBV1 and TRBJ1-1; the DNA was not used to check the table's D call, TRBD1. TRBV1 is reported as a pseudogene. The CDR3 spans 15 residues. Here the CDR3 reads CTSNLHTGNHTEAFF. The DNA for the CDR3 is TGCACCAGCAACCTACATACAGGGAACCACACTGAAGCTTTCTTT.

This clone was detected only a few times. This rearrangement joins TRBV7-8 to TRBJ2-6; 10 nucleotides match TRBD2. V shed 1 base, J shed 2 bases, and the junction held 5 bases outside the gene matches. The V gene's germline CDR1 is SGHVS and CDR2 FQNEAQ. CDR3 length: 18 amino acids. The CDR3 nucleotides read TGTGCCAGCAGCTTAGAGGGGAGCGGGAGGGCTGGGGCCAACGTCCTGACTTTC. It codes for CASSLEGSGRAGANVLTF.

This clone was observed a handful of times. This chain connects TRBV7-9 to TRBJ2-7, with TRBD1 matching 9 bases. The V segment lost 1 base and the J segment 3 bases; nucleotides outside the gene matches: 1. The CDR3 has 14 amino acids. Germline assignment: CDR1 SEHNR and CDR2 FQNEAQ (reference sequence). The CDR3 spells CASSLGTGVYEQYF. CDR3 in DNA: TGTGCCAGCAGCTTAGGGACAGGGGTCTACGAGCAGTACTTC.

This sequence joins TRBV9 and TRBJ2-1, with D perhaps being TRBD1 or TRBD2 (7 bases each). V was trimmed by 4 bases and J by 3 bases, leaving 17 bases between them. CDR3 length equals 16 residues. Germline lookup yields CDR1 SGDLS and CDR2 YYNGEE. CDR3 nucleotide sequence: TGTGCCAGCAGCCCCCAGGGGGGGGGATACTACAATGAGCAGTTCTTC. Translated, it gives CASSPQGGGYYNEQFF.

This chain joins TRBV7-3 and TRBJ2-1; 8 positions match TRBD2. Germline loops: CDR1 SGHTA, CDR2 FQGTGA. The CDR3 extends over 16 amino acids. V shed 0 bases, J shed 8 bases, and the junction held 9 bases outside the gene matches. The DNA of the CDR3 is TGTGCCAGCAGCTTAACCCCCGGGGGGGGGATACATGAGCAGTTCTTC. Its protein is CASSLTPGGGIHEQFF.

The rearrangement joins TRBV7-9 to TRBJ1-3, with no clear D. Germline V gene sequence: CDR1 SEHNR, CDR2 FQNEAQ (reference sequence). The V end lost 5 bases, the J end lost 2 bases, and 13 bases lay between the germline ends. The CDR3 contains 15 residues. The CDR3 DNA is TGTGCCAGCAGCCCCGAGAGGCTTACTGGAAACACCATATATTTT. Encoded protein: CASSPERLTGNTIYF.

The chain uses TRBV30 and TRBJ2-7; D is undetermined. This CDR3 is built from 12 residues. The germline V gene has CDR1 GTSNPN and CDR2 SVGIG (reference sequence). V was shortened by 0 bases and J by 3 bases, with 6 bases between the two germline ends. The chain's CDR3 is CAWSVGFYEQYF. Written as DNA, the CDR3 is TGTGCCTGGAGTGTAGGTTTCTACGAGCAGTACTTC.

The chain has TRBV18 and TRBJ1-5; D possibly corresponds to TRBD1 (5 bases). Trimming left V 5 bases short and J 5 bases short, with 16 bases between. Germline V gene data show CDR1 as KGHSH and CDR2 as LQKENI. CDR3 size: 15 residues. CDR3 DNA sequence: TGTGCCAGCTCAAGCGGGCAGGGTACAGATCAGCCCCAGCATTTT. This gives the protein CASSSGQGTDQPQHF.

The chain links TRBV19 to TRBJ2-1; 7 nucleotides line up with TRBD2. With 6 bases clipped from V and 8 bases from J, the junction kept 25 bases outside the gene matches. Germline V gives CDR1 LNHDA, CDR2 SQIVND (reference sequence). The CDR3 loop spans 19 amino acids. The CDR3 loop is CASRGVGGGRGWWGHEQFF. The DNA for the CDR3 is TGTGCCAGTAGGGGGGTGGGCGGCGGGAGAGGTTGGTGGGGCCATGAGCAGTTCTTC.

The chain is built from TRBV3-1 (or the pseudogene TRBV3-2) and TRBJ2-7, with TRBD2 matching 8 bases. The V gene's germline CDR1 is LGHDT and CDR2 YNNKEL (reference sequence). V lost 2 bases and J lost 2; bases outside the gene matches: 5. This CDR3 has 15 amino acids. The CDR3 DNA reads TGTGCCAGCAGCCAACCGGGACTAGTTACCTACGAGCAGTACTTC. Residues: CASSQPGLVTYEQYF.

The chain has TRBV19 and TRBJ2-1; the match to TRBD2 covers 12 bases. CDR1 LNHDA and CDR2 SQIVND come from the germline V gene (reference sequence). This CDR3 has 17 residues. Trimming removed 3 bases from V and 4 bases from J; junction bases left unmatched: 7. Written as DNA, the CDR3 is TGTGCCAGTAGTATTGGACTAGCGGGAACTGTTTACAATGAGCAGTTCTTC. Translation: CASSIGLAGTVYNEQFF. Complete variable domain (other parts from reference TRBV19 and TRBJ2-1): DGGITQSPKYLFRKEGQNVTLSCEQNLNHDAMYWYRQDPGQGLRLIYYSQIVNDFQKGDIAEGYSVSREKKESFPLTVTSAQKNPTAFYLCASSIGLAGTVYNEQFFGPGTRLTVL.

The chain has TRBV6-1 and TRBJ2-7; D unresolved. This CDR3 has 15 residues. Trimming took 3 bases from V and 2 from J, leaving 14 bases between them. Germline CDR1 is MNHNS and CDR2 is SASEGT. The CDR3 protein is CASSDRSLVAYEQYF. In DNA, the CDR3 is TGTGCCAGCAGTGATAGGTCCCTGGTCGCCTACGAGCAGTACTTC.

There are a few counts of this clone. The gene calls are TRBV3-1 (or the pseudogene TRBV3-2) and TRBJ1-1; a weak D match, TRBD1 (5 bases). Germline CDR1 reads LGHDT; CDR2 reads YNNKEL (reference sequence). The CDR3 spans 14 residues. V was shortened by 1 base and J by 4 bases, with 10 bases between the two germline ends. The CDR3 spells CASSQAREGTEAFF. The CDR3 region has the DNA TGTGCCAGCAGCCAAGCCAGGGAAGGCACTGAAGCTTTCTTT.

For this clone: Other DNA sequences in this sample translate to the same CDR3. This chain joins TRBV14 and TRBJ2-7; D not certain. Germline loops: CDR1 SGHDN, CDR2 FVKESK. V lost 1 base and J lost 4, with 2 bases in between. The CDR3 extends over 11 amino acids. The CDR3 nucleotides read TGTGCCAGCAGCCAAGGGTACGAGCAGTACTTC. Translation: CASSQGYEQYF. Together with reference TRBV14 and TRBJ2-7, the CDR3 gives the full variable domain: EAGVTQFPSHSVIEKGQTVTLRCDPISGHDNLYWYRRVMGKEIKFLLHFVKESKQDESGMPNNRFLAERTGGTYSTLKVQPAELEDSGVYFCASSQGYEQYFGPGTRLTVT.

The chain carries TRBV7-9 and TRBJ1-2; 11 bases fit TRBD1. V shed 5 bases and J 4 bases; nucleotides not matched to a gene: 12. The length of the CDR3 is 17 residues. The germline gives CDR1 SEHNR, CDR2 FQNEAQ (reference sequence). The DNA for the CDR3 is TGTGCCAGCAGCAAACCGGGACAGGGGGTAGTCGGCTATGGCTACACCTTC. The encoded protein is CASSKPGQGVVGYGYTF.

This chain's CDR3 is CASSLGGSSGTQETQYF. In nucleotides, the CDR3 is TGTGCCAGCAGCTTGGGGGGGTCTAGCGGGACCCAAGAGACCCAGTACTTC. This sequence joins TRBV5-4 and TRBJ2-5, with 9 bases matching TRBD2. The CDR3 sequence is 17 residues long. V trimming: 0 bases; J trimming: 1 base; junction bases outside the gene matches: 7. CDR1 is SGHNT and CDR2 is YYREEE in the germline V gene (reference sequence). The whole variable domain, filled in from reference TRBV5-4 and TRBJ2-5, reads ETGVTQSPTHLIKTRGQQVTLRCSSQSGHNTVSWYQQALGQGPQFIFQYYREEENGRGNFPPRFSGLQFPNYSSELNVNALELDDSALYLCASSLGGSSGTQETQYFGPGTRLLVL.